The clone carrying this TCR beta chain was picked up a small number of times. Its antigen is not identified. The V end was cut by 1 base, the J end by 0 bases, with 4 bases between. Germline CDR1 reads MGHDK; CDR2 reads SYGVNS. The CDR3 is 14 residues long. This specimen belongs to a study of vaccination effects on CD4 cells after COVID-19. Sequencing in the ViraFEST assay came after antigen-specific CD4+ T cells had been expanded with viral peptide pools, which were used to stimulate PBMC. The culture ran for roughly ten days, and then CD4+ T cells were isolated. Vaccinees lacked prior SARS-CoV-2 infection and tested negative for nucleocapsid antibodies. The authors replaced half the medium with IL-2 medium on days 3 and 7. Data came from immunoSEQ multiplex PCR; TCRdb stores just in-frame clones and leaves some out. The sample lists 20,000 to 25,000 clones; approximately 73% were seen once.

This receptor was taken from a human donor who received a COVID-19 vaccine. The chain has TRBV25-1 and TRBJ1-3; D gene unclear. The sequenced sample was CD4+ T cells from PBMCs cultured with SARS-CoV-2 spike peptides, obtained before COVID-19 vaccination. The CDR3 protein is CASSEFNSGNTIYF. The CDR3 DNA is TGTGCCAGCAGTGAATTCAACTCTGGAAACACCATATATTTT.